What follows are 10 T cell receptor beta chains derived from one specimen sequenced in a study of blood T cell repertoires in COVID-19. Profiling relied on immunoSEQ multiplex PCR, and the TCRdb table lists in-frame clones only, not all of them. Among hundreds of thousands of clones listed, roughly 80% were seen once. The source material was peripheral blood. These receptors came from a woman aged 45-65 years who had recovered from COVID-19.

The chain links TRBV19 to TRBJ1-5; 9 bases line up with TRBD1. J gave up 3 bases and V 1 base, and 4 bases lay outside the gene matches. The CDR3 has 16 amino acids. Germline V gene data show CDR1 as LNHDA and CDR2 as SQIVND (reference sequence). CDR3 region: CASSIAGTGINQPQHF. The CDR3 nucleotides read TGTGCCAGTAGTATAGCCGGGACAGGGATCAATCAGCCCCAGCATTTT.

The sample holds a few counts of this clone. The chain links TRBV27 to TRBJ2-7; TRBD1 agrees at 12 bases. V trimming: 3 bases; J trimming: 7 bases; junction bases outside the gene matches: 13. This CDR3 region has 17 residues. The germline gives CDR1 MNHEY, CDR2 SMNVEV (reference sequence). The CDR3 loop is CASSLQYPGQGAEEQYF. CDR3 sequence (DNA): TGTGCCAGCAGTTTGCAATACCCGGGACAGGGGGCTGAAGAGCAGTACTTC.

On this clone: This sample also contains other DNA sequences that code for the same CDR3. J is TRBJ1-2 and V is TRBV4-1; D gene uncertain. The germline CDR1 and CDR2 sequences are MGHRA and YSYEKL. The CDR3 extends over 15 amino acids. The V end lost 0 bases, the J end lost 5 bases, and 13 bases lay between the germline ends. The CDR3 coding sequence is TGCGCCAGCAGCCAAGATCGGGGTGTAGGGTATGGCTACACCTTC. It specifies CASSQDRGVGYGYTF.

The chain carries TRBV14 and TRBJ2-3; 9 bases are shared with TRBD1. Trimming cost V 4 bases and J 5 bases; bases outside gene matches: 16. The germline V gene has CDR1 SGHDN and CDR2 FVKESK. The CDR3 consists of 18 residues. The CDR3 sequence: CASSPWGQGEIRGDTQYF. The CDR3 nucleotides read TGTGCCAGCAGCCCCTGGGGACAGGGAGAGATAAGAGGAGATACGCAGTATTTT.

The rearrangement joins TRBV7-9 to TRBJ1-1, with 7 nucleotides matching TRBD1. Losses at the gene ends were 4 bases for V and 0 bases for J; bases not matched to a gene: 14. Germline CDR1 is SEHNR and CDR2 is FQNEAQ (reference sequence). This CDR3 has 18 residues. Here the CDR3 reads CASSSRQGDMWMNTEAFF. In DNA, the CDR3 is TGTGCCAGCAGCTCACGACAGGGAGATATGTGGATGAACACTGAAGCTTTCTTT.

The rearrangement uses TRBV27 and TRBJ2-7; 10 bases line up with TRBD1. The V segment lost 5 bases and the J segment 1 base; nucleotides outside the gene matches: 5. Germline V gene lookup returns CDR1 MNHEY and CDR2 SMNVEV (reference sequence). This CDR3 is 15 amino acids long. CDR3 amino acids: CASSPAGQGSYEQYF. In DNA, the CDR3 is TGTGCCAGCAGTCCTGCGGGACAGGGGTCCTACGAGCAGTACTTC.

The chain recombines TRBV5-8 with TRBJ2-6; 8 bases are a match to TRBD1. The germline V gene encodes CDR1 SGHTS and CDR2 YDEGEE. CDR3 length: 18 residues. The ends lost 2 bases at V and 1 base at J; junction bases unmatched: 8. The CDR3 coding sequence is TGTGCCAGCAGCTTTAAGACAGGGGTGCCTTCTGGGGCCAACGTCCTGACTTTC. Its translation is CASSFKTGVPSGANVLTF.

The sample holds many counts of this clone. V and J are TRBV7-2 and TRBJ2-1, with 8 bases lining up with TRBD2. Germline CDR1 reads SGHTA; CDR2 reads FQGNSA. The CDR3 consists of 16 residues. V lost 3 bases and J lost 8; bases outside the gene matches: 12. This CDR3 is CASSFSGTQFEDEQFF. DNA of the CDR3: TGTGCCAGCAGCTTTAGCGGGACTCAGTTTGAAGATGAGCAGTTCTTC.

The chain combines TRBV10-1 with TRBJ1-2; D perhaps matches TRBD1 (5 bases). The CDR3 has 17 amino acids. Trimming took off 2 bases at V and 4 bases at J, with 20 bases between the two ends. Germline V lookup: CDR1 WNHNN, CDR2 SYGVQD (reference sequence). In nucleotides, the CDR3 is TGCGCCAGCAGTGAGCCATCAAGGTTGGGGACTCTCTATGGCTACACCTTC. Residues: CASSEPSRLGTLYGYTF.

This chain uses TRBV30 with TRBJ1-2, with TRBD1 matching over 8 bases. The CDR3 length is 12 residues. V lost 3 bases to trimming and J lost 12 bases; unmatched junction nucleotides: 9. Germline CDR1 GTSNPN, CDR2 SVGIG (reference sequence). As DNA, the CDR3 is TGTGCCTGGAGCGGGAATGGACAGGGCCACACCTTC. Translated, it gives CAWSGNGQGHTF.